Below are 30 T cell receptor beta chains sequenced from a single sample in a study of blood T cell repertoires in COVID-19. Method: immunoSEQ multiplex PCR; TCRdb's copy keeps in-frame clones and lacks some. The sample yields 120,000 or so clones, 65% to 90% seen once. Sequenced input: peripheral blood. These receptors all come from a woman older than 75 with acute or convalescent COVID-19.

The rearrangement links TRBV19 to TRBJ2-1, with 10 positions matching TRBD1. V was clipped by 3 bases and J by 0 bases; unmatched bases: 5. Germline values: CDR1 LNHDA, CDR2 SQIVND (reference sequence). This CDR3 is built from 17 residues. The CDR3 is CASSIRGTGVSYNEQFF. The CDR3 DNA follows: TGTGCCAGTAGTATTCGGGGGACAGGGGTCTCCTACAATGAGCAGTTCTTC.

This clone was recorded once. The CDR3 protein is CASSAWAENQPQHF. Here the CDR3 DNA reads TGTGCCAGCAGTGCATGGGCAGAGAATCAGCCCCAGCATTTT. The chain joins TRBV2 to TRBJ1-5; D gene uncertain. Germline lookup yields CDR1 SNHLY and CDR2 FYNNEI. This CDR3 region has 14 residues. Deletions cut 4 bases from V and 4 bases from J, with 11 bases between.

The chain links TRBV7-2 to TRBJ2-1; 9 positions match TRBD2. CDR3 size: 15 residues. V lost 4 bases to trimming and J lost 4 bases; unmatched junction nucleotides: 5. In germline, CDR1 is SGHTA, CDR2 FQGNSA. The CDR3: CASSSRGGRYNEQFF. The CDR3 DNA follows: TGTGCCAGCAGCTCGCGGGGGGGCCGTTACAATGAGCAGTTCTTC.

V gene TRBV7-2 combines with J gene TRBJ1-4; tentatively, D is TRBD1 (6 bases). Looked up from germline, CDR1 is SGHTA and CDR2 is FQGNSA. Trimming shortened V by 5 bases and J by 8 bases, and 12 bases separated the two germline ends. The CDR3 runs 13 residues. The CDR3: CASSRAGAEKLFF. The DNA for the CDR3 is TGTGCCAGCAGCCGGGCAGGGGCAGAAAAACTGTTTTTT.

Ten or more counts support this clone. The chain links TRBV29-1 to TRBJ2-7, with a weak D call TRBD2 (6 bases). Trimming left V 5 bases short and J 0 bases short, with 14 bases between. This CDR3 is built from 14 residues. Germline CDR1 SQVTM, CDR2 ANQGSEA. The chain's CDR3 is CSVFAGTVSYEQYF. The DNA for the CDR3 is TGCAGCGTTTTTGCGGGGACGGTCTCCTACGAGCAGTACTTC.

The V call is TRBV11-3, the J call TRBJ1-1; maybe TRBD1 (6 bases). The CDR3 has 13 amino acids. The germline V gene has CDR1 SGHNT and CDR2 YENEEA. V gave up 5 bases and J gave up 0 bases, with 7 bases separating them. CDR3 DNA: TGTGCCAGCAGCCAGGGGCTGAACACTGAAGCTTTCTTT. Amino acids: CASSQGLNTEAFF.

V is TRBV7-3 and J is TRBJ1-2, with 7 positions matching TRBD1. The CDR3 runs to 14 residues. Germline loops: CDR1 SGHTA, CDR2 FQGTGA. After removal of 5 bases from V and 7 bases from J, the junction contained 10 bases not matched to a gene. As DNA, the CDR3 is TGTGCCAGCAGCGCCGGGACAGAAGGTTTTGGCTACACCTTC. It translates to CASSAGTEGFGYTF.

The chain uses TRBV19 and TRBJ2-2, with TRBD1 matching 7 bases. The CDR3 has 15 amino acids. CDR1 is LNHDA and CDR2 is SQIVND in the germline V gene (reference sequence). V lost 7 bases to trimming and J lost 9 bases; unmatched junction nucleotides: 14. CDR3: CASTSLGQTSRELFF. The DNA for the CDR3 is TGTGCCAGTACATCCTTGGGACAGACCAGCCGGGAGCTGTTTTTT.

The chain joins TRBV7-9 to TRBJ2-5, with D unresolved. Germline V CDR1 and CDR2: SEHNR, FQNEAQ (reference sequence). The CDR3 extends over 17 amino acids. The V gene lost 1 base and the J gene lost 3 bases, with 18 bases spanning the gap. The CDR3 DNA reads as TGTGCCAGCAGCTTAGTCTGGTCGTGGGCAGAAAAAGAGACCCAGTACTTC. This encodes CASSLVWSWAEKETQYF.

The chain is built from TRBV18 and TRBJ2-5; TRBD2 might be the D (6 bases). The CDR3 totals 17 residues. Trimming removed 0 bases from V and 5 bases from J, with 19 bases in between. In germline, CDR1 is KGHSH, CDR2 LQKENI. The CDR3 loop is CASSPPTGRSAGETQYF. The DNA of the CDR3 is TGTGCCAGCTCACCACCTACAGGACGGTCGGCGGGGGAGACCCAGTACTTC.

This clone was seen once. This chain links TRBV5-1 with TRBJ1-6, with D uncertain. The CDR3 runs to 14 residues. The germline V and J ends were trimmed by 4 bases and 7 bases, with 12 bases remaining between them. CDR1 and CDR2 from the germline V gene are SGHRS and YFSETQ. The chain's CDR3 is CASSSGGLNSPLHF. In nucleotides, the CDR3 is TGCGCCAGCAGCAGCGGCGGATTGAATTCACCCCTCCACTTT.

This clone was found a few times. The chain is built from TRBV6-5 and TRBJ1-4; D might be TRBD1 (6 bases). The CDR3 runs 14 residues. Germline CDR1 and CDR2: MNHEY and SVGAGI. Deletions cut 6 bases from V and 3 bases from J, with 11 bases between. CDR3 protein: CASSRQAPNEKLFF. The CDR3 DNA follows: TGTGCCAGCAGCCGACAGGCCCCTAATGAAAAACTGTTTTTT.

The CDR3 loop reads CASSTRAGTDTQYF. CDR3 DNA sequence: TGCGCCAGCAGTACCCGAGCGGGCACAGATACGCAGTATTTT. The genes are TRBV5-1 and TRBJ2-3, with a possible D match to TRBD2 (5 bases). The CDR3 spans 14 residues. The germline V gene encodes CDR1 SGHRS and CDR2 YFSETQ. Trimming cost V 5 bases and J 1 base, with 11 bases left between them.

The V and J genes are TRBV5-4 and TRBJ1-2; 9 bases match TRBD1. Losses at the gene ends were 4 bases for V and 4 bases for J; bases not matched to a gene: 8. Germline V gene lookup returns CDR1 SGHNT and CDR2 YYREEE (reference sequence). The CDR3 contains 15 residues. The CDR3 sequence: CASSRGQGSTYGYTF. CDR3 sequence (DNA): TGTGCCAGCAGCCGTGGACAGGGGTCCACCTATGGCTACACCTTC.

This sequence joins TRBV20-1 and TRBJ1-5, with D unclear. Germline V gives CDR1 DFQATT, CDR2 SNEGSKA (reference sequence). Trimming left V 3 bases short and J 0 bases short, with 15 bases between. The CDR3 loop spans 16 amino acids. Here the CDR3 DNA reads TGCAGTGCTAGTGTCGCGTCATCGTATAGCAATCAGCCCCAGCATTTT. This codes for CSASVASSYSNQPQHF.

The chain is built from TRBV6-1 and TRBJ1-3; 7 nucleotides agree with TRBD1. Germline V gene data show CDR1 as MNHNS and CDR2 as SASEGT. V shed 3 bases, J shed 0 bases, and the junction held 2 bases outside the gene matches. The CDR3 consists of 15 residues. The CDR3 reads CASSEGQSSGNTIYF. The DNA of the CDR3 is TGTGCCAGCAGTGAGGGACAGTCCTCTGGAAACACCATATATTTT.

The chain recombines TRBV5-8 with TRBJ2-7; maybe TRBD1 (7 bases). This CDR3 comprises 18 residues. Germline V gene data show CDR1 as SGHTS and CDR2 as YDEGEE. V lost 0 bases and J 5 bases, leaving 24 bases between the germline ends. The CDR3 DNA is TGTGCCAGCAGCTTGGACGAAGTGGGACGGCCAGGGGGGAACGAGCAGTACGTC. Encoded protein: CASSLDEVGRPGGNEQYV.

This sequence joins TRBV28 and TRBJ1-1; D remains ambiguous. The CDR3 sequence is 13 residues long. V lost 8 bases and J 0 bases, leaving 10 bases between the germline ends. CDR1 is MDHEN, CDR2 SYDVKM, per germline. The CDR3 protein is CASSVTMNTEAFF. The CDR3 coding sequence is TGTGCCAGCTCCGTGACAATGAACACTGAAGCTTTCTTT. The complete variable domain, with remaining parts taken from reference TRBV28 and TRBJ1-1, reads DVKVTQSSRYLVKRTGEKVFLECVQDMDHENMFWYRQDPGLGLRLIYFSYDVKMKEKGDIPEGYSVSREKKERFSLILESASTNQTSMYLCASSVTMNTEAFFGQGTRLTVV.

In DNA form, the CDR3 reads TGTGCCAGCAGCTCTATGCAAGGGGGCAAAGAGACCCAGTACTTC. Protein: CASSSMQGGKETQYF. The chain is built from TRBV6-5 and TRBJ2-5; 7 bases are shared with TRBD1. CDR3 length: 15 residues. V was pared by 6 bases and J by 3 bases, with 10 bases of the junction left unmatched. Germline V CDR1 and CDR2: MNHEY, SVGAGI.

The genes are TRBV6-5 and TRBJ1-2; tentatively, D is TRBD1 (5 bases). This CDR3 contains 13 residues. The V gene lost 10 bases and the J gene lost 3 bases, with 15 bases spanning the gap. CDR1 and CDR2 from the germline V gene are MNHEY and SVGAGI. The CDR3 loop reads CATRDWGDYGYTF. The CDR3 bases are TGTGCCACCCGAGACTGGGGGGACTATGGCTACACCTTC.

The genes are TRBV27 and TRBJ1-5; no clear D. V shed 6 bases and J shed 1 base, with 10 bases lying between them. The CDR3 loop spans 14 amino acids. Germline loops: CDR1 MNHEY, CDR2 SMNVEV (reference sequence). The CDR3 loop is CASRIAGSNQPQHF. Written as DNA, the CDR3 is TGTGCCAGCAGGATAGCGGGCAGCAATCAGCCCCAGCATTTT.

This chain joins TRBV6-5 and TRBJ1-1; 7 bases are a match to TRBD1. CDR1 and CDR2 (germline): MNHEY, SVGAGI. This CDR3 is 15 amino acids long. Trimming cost V 6 bases and J 5 bases; bases outside gene matches: 12. The CDR3 loop is CASSRQPGQRTEAFF. CDR3 DNA: TGTGCCAGCAGCCGTCAACCGGGACAGAGGACTGAAGCTTTCTTT.

The CDR3 DNA reads TGCGCCAGCAGCCCTCAGGTTCCTCTGGCTAATGAAAAACTGTTTTTT. It is translated as CASSPQVPLANEKLFF. The V gene is TRBV4-3, the J gene TRBJ1-4; D not resolved. V lost 4 bases, J lost 3 bases, and 15 bases lay in between. Germline assignment: CDR1 LGHNA and CDR2 YSLEER. The length of the CDR3 is 16 residues.

The chain employs TRBV7-8 and TRBJ1-1; tentatively, D is TRBD1 (6 bases). Trimming cost V 3 bases and J 4 bases, with 15 bases left between them. The CDR3 runs to 15 residues. The germline V gene has CDR1 SGHVS and CDR2 FQNEAQ. The CDR3 nucleotides read TGTGCCAGCAGCTTCCTCAGGGGTACGGGCACTGAAGCTTTCTTT. It codes for CASSFLRGTGTEAFF.

The chain recombines TRBV23-1 with TRBJ2-7; the D gene is possibly TRBD1 (5 bases). TRBV23-1 is an open reading frame whose function is uncertain. The ends were cut back, 6 bases at V and 0 bases at J, with 18 bases in the middle. The CDR3 extends over 16 amino acids. CDR3 nucleotides: TGCGCCAGCAGCCTAACTCGACAGAAAGGCTCCTACGAGCAGTACTTC. It encodes CASSLTRQKGSYEQYF.

This chain joins TRBV10-2 and TRBJ1-1; 7 positions agree with TRBD1. This CDR3 is built from 12 residues. V lost 8 bases to trimming and J lost 5 bases; unmatched junction nucleotides: 5. From germline, CDR1 is WSHSY and CDR2 SAAADI. In DNA, the CDR3 is TGCGCCAGCTTGACAGGGAGGACTGAAGCTTTCTTT. As protein: CASLTGRTEAFF.

CDR3: CASSLVSGIQGVRTEAFF. As DNA, the CDR3 is TGCGCCAGCAGCTTGGTGTCCGGAATACAGGGAGTTCGCACTGAAGCTTTCTTT. The chain carries TRBV5-1 and TRBJ1-1; tentative D call: TRBD1 (6 bases). Trimming shortened V by 0 bases and J by 4 bases, and 22 bases separated the two germline ends. Germline V gene sequence: CDR1 SGHRS, CDR2 YFSETQ. The CDR3 has 18 amino acids.

This clone occurred a few times. The rearrangement uses TRBV28 and TRBJ1-1; possibly TRBD1 for D (5 bases). Trimming removed 5 bases from V and 3 bases from J, with 16 bases in between. The CDR3 runs to 15 residues. CDR1 MDHEN and CDR2 SYDVKM come from the germline V gene. The CDR3 protein is CASSPPKGRDTEAFF. CDR3 bases: TGTGCCAGCAGTCCACCGAAGGGCAGGGACACTGAAGCTTTCTTT.

CDR3 bases: TGTGCCAGCAGTGAATCGGGACTCGGAATCAATGAGCAGTTCTTC. It translates to CASSESGLGINEQFF. The V and J genes are TRBV6-1 and TRBJ2-1; a possible D gene is TRBD2 (6 bases). Per the germline V gene, CDR1 is MNHNS and CDR2 is SASEGT. This CDR3 spans 15 amino acids. Trimming cost V 2 bases and J 6 bases, with 14 bases left between them.

The chain recombines TRBV5-5 with TRBJ2-3; D is perhaps TRBD2 (5 bases). Trimming stripped 0 bases from V and 5 bases from J, with 13 bases between. There are 15 residues in the CDR3. Germline V lookup: CDR1 SGHKS, CDR2 YYEKEE (reference sequence). CDR3 coding DNA: TGTGCCAGCAGCTTGGCTGCTATCCGGGAAGATACGCAGTATTTT. It is translated as CASSLAAIREDTQYF.